Reported below is one TCR beta chain. TCRbeta library preparation incorporated unique molecular identifiers. Each CDR3 protein gets one entry after TCRdb re-called the PCR reads with MiXCR. The data hold over 200,000 distinct CDR3 sequences, with roughly 10% observed a single time. The sample comes from a study of T-cell reconstitution after alpha-beta-depleted transplantation in children. Sequences were derived from PBMCs from the stem cell graft donor, sampled from the stem cell graft. The TCR originated in a human donor who donated a stem cell graft to a child with acute lymphoblastic leukemia.

The chain's CDR3 is CASSVGFAGGPFEQYF. The CDR3 DNA is TGTGCCAGCAGCGTAGGGTTCGCGGGGGGGCCTTTTGAGCAGTACTTC. The J gene is TRBJ2-7, the V gene TRBV9; 9 bases line up with TRBD2. Germline CDR1 SGDLS, CDR2 YYNGEE. V shed 0 bases and J 7 bases; nucleotides not matched to a gene: 11. The length of the CDR3 is 16 residues. Combining the CDR3 with reference TRBV9 and TRBJ2-7 gives the whole variable domain DSGVTQTPKHLITATGQRVTLRCSPRSGDLSVYWYQQSLDQGLQFLIQYYNGEERAKGNILERFSAQQFPDLHSELNLSSLELGDSALYFCASSVGFAGGPFEQYFGPGTRLTVT.